This T cell receptor beta chain was identified during a study of cytomegalovirus exposure and HLA in healthy donors. The germline V gene has CDR1 MNHNS and CDR2 SASEGT. Losses at the gene ends were 1 base for V and 4 bases for J; bases not matched to a gene: 6. The CDR3 length is 15 residues. Worth noting for this clone: Its antigen is undetermined.

The PCR made use of 60 Vbeta and 13 Jbeta primers. Generated by immunoSEQ multiplex PCR, the TCRdb table keeps only in-frame clones and is missing some. Listed are 75,000 to 95,000 clones; roughly 1.5% falls within the top ten. Overall study findings and caveats: In a later analysis, DRB1 alleles had the most associated TCRs; HLA-C alleles the fewest.

The sequence was collected from a woman aged 60-75 years in good health and CMV-seronegative. Material: PBMCs. The chain recombines TRBV6-1 with TRBJ2-7; TRBD2 matches at 8 bases. CDR3 protein: CASSEGGTRQYEQYF. The CDR3 DNA is TGTGCCAGCAGTGAAGGAGGGACTAGACAATACGAGCAGTACTTC.